A single T cell receptor beta chain is shown here with its context. Its cognate antigen has yet to be identified. Base qualities are not recorded, but no much larger clone differs from it by a single base. This sample stems from a study of shared clonotypes between healthy human individuals (dated by TCRdb to the early 2020s). In terms of the full investigation: The cohort comprised a couple of women and a few men aged 18 to 49 years. For each donor, three plates each were used for CD4 naive and CD4 memory, two plates were used for CD8 naive, and one plate was used for CD8 memory. To estimate repertoire size and how much clonotypes are shared between individuals, the study performed deep sequencing of blood TCR repertoires from roughly five healthy adults. Libraries were prepared and TCR repertoires were sequenced by different laboratories using diverse techniques, in order to increase sequencing depth and limit assay-specific biases. Leukapheresis yielded between about 0.85 and 10 billion PBMCs per donor.

Using the deep immunoSEQ assay, TCR CDR3 regions were amplified from genomic DNA by multiplex PCR. For each cell subset, the extracted genomic DNA was distributed evenly across all wells of several immunoSEQ 96-well plates, and each plate served as one replicate. For sorted subsets, around 0.2 ug genomic DNA, equal to some 28,000 T cell genomes, was loaded into each replicate PCR. The purified libraries were quantified using a Qubit 3.0 fluorometer, sized with a Bioanalyzer 2100, and then quantified again using the KAPA Library Quantification kit. A separate single-read 150-cycle Illumina NextSeq 550 flow cell was used to sequence each immunoSEQ 96-well plate. The paper's processing steps were these. Because only junctional sequences without quality scores were contained in the immunoSEQ output, filtering matching that applied to full-length reads could not be performed. To assign V/J genes and CDR3, sequences were annotated against IMGT germline references using PyIR, a Python wrapper for IgBLAST v1.9. Reads were filtered out if the reads had weak V/J assignments (E-value above 1e-6), no CDR3, stop codons, out-of-frame junctions, or ambiguous translated residues. V3J clonotypes were defined as sequences sharing an identical inferred V gene, J gene, and CDR3 amino acid sequence. The percentage overlap between two repertoires was calculated by dividing the number of shared unique clonotypes by the size of the smaller repertoire. Repertoire richness was assessed with RTK rarefaction, the Chao1 estimator, and Recon v2.1 estimates of unobserved clonotypes. For all TCRbeta clonotypes obtained by the gDNA method from several donors, generation probabilities were computed with OLGA. What TCRdb holds here is the immuneACCESS table cut down to in-frame rearrangements. Part of the clones is not present; checked against another copy, under half of the missing clones reflect an unresolved V gene, and the others are unexplained. Clone size and the V and J calls come from that table; the DNA yielded D and trimming. This sample comprises millions of clones, over 85% of them detected only once. The ten largest account for roughly 1% of the sample.

For the CD8 naive samples, CD45RO-negative cells were positively selected for CCR7, yielding a CD45RA+CCR7+ population from which TemRA cells were excluded. The donors were healthy, HIV-negative adults who had no recently reported acute infections or vaccinations. All donors were Caucasian adults living in Nashville, Tennessee, USA. Blood was obtained by leukapheresis, after which PBMCs were separated by Ficoll-Histopaque density gradient centrifugation and cryopreserved in liquid nitrogen vapor phase. Analytical flow cytometry was used to check the purity and quantity of each magnetically sorted T cell population. Genomic DNA was isolated from each sorted fraction and quantified by UV absorbance on a Nanodrop 2000c. On the study overall, not on this receptor specifically: Based on pairwise subsampling, the degree of clonotype sharing among donors was expected to be affected by sequencing depth. Incomplete sequencing was indicated by rarefaction of sorted-subset datasets, despite the large sequencing depth. When a handful of donors were compared, the shared fraction of clonotypes was 5% to 6.5% for naive CD4, about 4% for naive CD8, more than 2% for memory CD4, and 0.3% to 0.5% for memory CD8. Naive subsets generally had larger estimated clonotype richness than memory subsets. Sampling was restricted to blood, and TCR repertoires in tissues likely differ from the TCR repertoires found in blood. Compared with non-shared clonotypes, the clonotypes found in all four sorted-subset donors had higher generation probabilities. Because the study included only a small number of donors, the genetic and exposure-history diversity represented was limited.

V loses 0 bases of germline sequence and J loses 2 bases, and the interval between the two ends is 5 bases. Looking up the germline V gene yields CDR1 MGHRA and CDR2 YSYEKL. From the cysteine through the phenylalanine, the CDR3 covers 13 amino acids. The only DNA kept is the CDR3, 39 bases in frame from the first base. The sequence is built from TRBV4-1 and TRBJ2-7; confidence is insufficient to name the D gene. Sequenced sample: naive CD8+ T cells sorted from blood. The meaning of the sample's cell subset or site label: CD45RA+CCR7+. This receptor was identified in a man between 18 and 29 years old in good health. The sequenced DNA is TGCGCCAGCAGCCAAGAGGTGGCCTACGAGCAGTACTTC. The translation is CASSQEVAYEQYF.